This passage covers 28 T cell receptor beta chains from one sample sequenced in a study of cytomegalovirus exposure and HLA in healthy donors. The primer mix had 60 Vbeta and 13 Jbeta primers. Assay used: immunoSEQ multiplex PCR; TCRdb lists only in-frame clones, some missing. This sample contains 150,000 to 200,000 clones. Input material: PBMCs. These TCRs come from a young woman in good health and CMV-seropositive.

The gene calls are TRBV28 and TRBJ1-4; 7 nucleotides align to TRBD1. This CDR3 has 15 amino acids. V shed 6 bases, J shed 5 bases, and the junction held 9 bases outside the gene matches. CDR1 is MDHEN, CDR2 SYDVKM, per germline. CDR3 sequence reads: CASSRNRGGNEKLFF. In DNA form, the CDR3 reads TGTGCCAGCAGCCGGAACAGGGGCGGGAATGAAAAACTGTTTTTT.

The chain recombines TRBV14 with TRBJ2-1; TRBD1 might be the D (6 bases). CDR1 SGHDN and CDR2 FVKESK come from the germline V gene. The ends were cut back, 5 bases at V and 2 bases at J, with 13 bases in the middle. The CDR3 loop spans 15 amino acids. The CDR3 sequence: CASSYIGGTYNEQFF. The CDR3 DNA sequence: TGTGCCAGCAGCTACATAGGGGGAACCTACAATGAGCAGTTCTTC.

This CDR3 reads CASSIMSDTGELFF. CDR3 nucleotides: TGTGCCAGTAGTATCATGTCGGACACCGGGGAGCTGTTTTTT. The chain combines TRBV19 with TRBJ2-2; D gene uncertain. With 3 bases removed from V and 3 bases from J, the gap between germline ends came to 8 bases. Germline V gives CDR1 LNHDA, CDR2 SQIVND (reference sequence). There are 14 residues in the CDR3.

J is TRBJ1-4 and V is TRBV19; 7 positions agree with TRBD1. The CDR3 has 14 residues. V dropped 7 bases and J dropped 0; count of bases not matched to a gene: 2. The V gene's germline CDR1 is LNHDA and CDR2 SQIVND (reference sequence). CDR3 residues: CASTGQATNEKLFF. DNA of the CDR3: TGTGCCAGTACCGGACAGGCAACTAATGAAAAACTGTTTTTT.

The chain employs TRBV14 and TRBJ2-3, with a weak D call TRBD1 (8 bases). Germline-derived CDR1 and CDR2 are SGHDN and FVKESK. V lost 4 bases to trimming and J lost 0 bases, with 14 bases between them. The CDR3 is 16 amino acids. CDR3 DNA sequence: TGTGCCAGCAGCCGATACAGGGGGGGGAGCACAGATACGCAGTATTTT. It codes for CASSRYRGGSTDTQYF.

The chain has TRBV30 and TRBJ2-5, with D perhaps TRBD1 (6 bases). V was shortened by 0 bases and J by 4 bases, with 15 bases between the two germline ends. The CDR3 runs 15 residues. Germline CDR1 is GTSNPN and CDR2 is SVGIG (reference sequence). The CDR3 here is CAWSVLPGVGETQYF. The CDR3 bases are TGTGCCTGGAGTGTATTACCAGGGGTCGGAGAGACCCAGTACTTC. Filled out from reference TRBV30 and TRBJ2-5, the complete variable domain reads SQTIHQWPATLVQPVGSPLSLECTVEGTSNPNLYWYRQAAGRGLQLLFYSVGIGQISSEVPQNLSASRPQDRQFILSSKKLLLSDSGFYLCAWSVLPGVGETQYFGPGTRLLVL.

The chain has TRBV5-1 and TRBJ2-1; tentatively, D is TRBD2 (5 bases). Germline V gives CDR1 SGHRS, CDR2 YFSETQ. V dropped 3 bases and J dropped 7 bases, with 14 bases sitting between them. The CDR3 is 14 amino acids. CDR3 protein: CASSSDYFGNEQFF. The CDR3 coding sequence is TGCGCCAGCAGCTCTGACTACTTCGGGAATGAGCAGTTCTTC.

In nucleotides, the CDR3 is TGCGCCAGCAGCCAATCCCCAATCAATCAGCCCCAGCATTTT. Amino acids: CASSQSPINQPQHF. This sequence joins TRBV4-1 and TRBJ1-5, with D unclear. Looked up from germline, CDR1 is MGHRA and CDR2 is YSYEKL. The CDR3 length is 14 residues. V was trimmed by 2 bases and J by 3 bases, leaving 8 bases between them.

The V call is TRBV9, the J call TRBJ1-2; 7 positions match TRBD1. The CDR3 extends over 14 amino acids. Germline V gives CDR1 SGDLS, CDR2 YYNGEE. Trimming removed 4 bases from V and 3 bases from J; junction bases left unmatched: 6. The CDR3 region has the DNA TGTGCCAGCAGCTCTGCCGGGACAGACTATGGCTACACCTTC. It is translated as CASSSAGTDYGYTF.

The CDR3 is CASSYDSSTSGNTIYF. The CDR3 coding sequence is TGTGCCAGCAGCTACGACAGTTCCACCTCTGGAAACACCATATATTTT. The V call is TRBV5-5, the J call TRBJ1-3; a possible D gene is TRBD1 (5 bases). Germline CDR1 is SGHKS and CDR2 is YYEKEE (reference sequence). Between the trimmed V and J ends, which lost 3 bases and 0 bases, there was a span of 13 bases. CDR3 size: 16 residues.

J is TRBJ1-1 and V is TRBV5-8; D uncertain. Trimming removed 4 bases at V and 7 bases at J, with 11 bases between. The CDR3 sequence is 12 residues long. The V gene's germline CDR1 is SGHTS and CDR2 YDEGEE. The CDR3 loop reads CASSHSMGEAFF. The DNA of the CDR3 is TGTGCCAGCAGCCACAGTATGGGTGAAGCTTTCTTT.

This rearrangement joins TRBV5-6 to TRBJ2-3; D gene unclear. The CDR3 runs to 13 residues. Germline CDR1 SGHDT, CDR2 YYEEEE. V lost 0 bases, J lost 6 bases, and 8 bases lay in between. The CDR3 loop is CASSLVADDTQYF. DNA for the CDR3: TGTGCCAGCAGCTTGGTTGCAGATGATACGCAGTATTTT. The entire variable domain, with the rest obtained from reference TRBV5-6 and TRBJ2-3, is as follows: DAGVTQSPTHLIKTRGQQVTLRCSPKSGHDTVSWYQQALGQGPQFIFQYYEEEERQRGNFPDRFSGHQFPNYSSELNVNALLLGDSALYLCASSLVADDTQYFGPGTRLTVL.

The chain joins TRBV10-1 to TRBJ2-2, with 8 bases that match TRBD1. Germline V gives CDR1 WNHNN, CDR2 SYGVQD (reference sequence). Trimming at V came to 11 bases and at J to 6 bases, leaving 8 bases not matched to a gene. This CDR3 has 13 amino acids. This CDR3 reads CAGRQGWAGELFF. CDR3 nucleotides: TGCGCCGGACGACAGGGGTGGGCCGGGGAGCTGTTTTTT.

V usage is TRBV28 and J usage is TRBJ1-1; D gene uncertain. The CDR3 is 12 amino acids. Deletions cut 3 bases from V and 1 base from J, with 3 bases between. Germline V gene lookup returns CDR1 MDHEN and CDR2 SYDVKM. The CDR3, as DNA: TGTGCCAGCAGTTTTCAGAACACTGAAGCTTTCTTT. It yields the protein CASSFQNTEAFF.

J is TRBJ2-3 and V is TRBV7-9; D perhaps matches TRBD2 (5 bases). This CDR3 is 16 amino acids long. V was pared by 7 bases and J by 0 bases, with 17 bases between. The germline V gene encodes CDR1 SEHNR and CDR2 FQNEAQ (reference sequence). The CDR3 is CASTLKGAASTDTQYF. The CDR3 DNA sequence: TGTGCCAGCACCCTTAAGGGAGCGGCTAGCACAGATACGCAGTATTTT.

The gene calls are TRBV20-1 and TRBJ1-1; D not resolved. Germline lookup yields CDR1 DFQATT and CDR2 SNEGSKA (reference sequence). V gave up 5 bases and J gave up 6 bases, with 10 bases separating them. The length of the CDR3 is 11 residues. The chain's CDR3 is CSAPAMAEAFF. CDR3 coding DNA: TGCAGTGCTCCAGCGATGGCTGAAGCTTTCTTT.

The rearrangement links TRBV4-1 to TRBJ2-1, with 14 bases identical to TRBD2. The ends lost 1 base at V and 13 bases at J; junction bases unmatched: 6. CDR1 MGHRA and CDR2 YSYEKL come from the germline V gene. This CDR3 is built from 15 residues. The CDR3 protein is CASSQGGGLAGVQFF. The CDR3 DNA reads as TGCGCCAGCAGCCAAGGAGGGGGACTAGCGGGAGTACAGTTCTTC.

This CDR3 reads CASRRGPGPRNEKLFF. As DNA, the CDR3 is TGTGCCAGCAGGAGGGGGCCAGGCCCCCGAAATGAAAAACTGTTTTTT. The chain uses TRBV2 and TRBJ1-4; 7 nucleotides align to TRBD1. Germline CDR1 SNHLY, CDR2 FYNNEI. V shed 6 bases and J 5 bases; nucleotides not matched to a gene: 12. The CDR3 spans 16 residues. The full variable domain, with the rest looked up from reference TRBV2 and TRBJ1-4, is EPEVTQTPSHQVTQMGQEVILRCVPISNHLYFYWYRQILGQKVEFLVSFYNNEISEKSEIFDDQFSVERPDGSNFTLKIRSTKLEDSAMYFCASRRGPGPRNEKLFFGSGTQLSVL.

CDR3 residues: CASSQYTGAEQYF. CDR3 sequence (DNA): TGCGCCAGCAGCCAGTATACAGGAGCCGAGCAGTACTTC. V is TRBV4-3 and J is TRBJ2-7, with D perhaps matching TRBD1 (5 bases). V was shortened by 3 bases and J by 6 bases, with 12 bases between the two germline ends. Germline CDR1 LGHNA, CDR2 YSLEER. The CDR3 sequence is 13 residues long.

V usage is TRBV6-1 and J usage is TRBJ1-2, with D possibly matching TRBD1 (6 bases). Germline CDR1 is MNHNS and CDR2 is SASEGT. V was shortened by 5 bases and J by 1 base, with 8 bases between the two germline ends. The CDR3 length is 13 residues. The CDR3 region has the DNA TGTGCCAGCAGTCAACAGGGTAACTATGGCTACACCTTC. Encoded protein: CASSQQGNYGYTF.

The rearrangement uses TRBV7-2 and TRBJ2-1, with 8 bases fitting TRBD2. Germline V gene data show CDR1 as SGHTA and CDR2 as FQGNSA. V gave up 4 bases and J gave up 1 base; unmatched junction bases: 6. The CDR3 sequence is 16 residues long. The CDR3 coding sequence is TGTGCCAGCAGCTCCCAGCGGGGGCCTTCCTACAATGAGCAGTTCTTC. Its protein is CASSSQRGPSYNEQFF.

The V call is TRBV18, the J call TRBJ1-1; no firm D call. V lost 0 bases to trimming and J lost 6 bases, with 5 bases between them. Germline CDR1 KGHSH, CDR2 LQKENI. CDR3 size: 12 residues. CDR3 region: CASSPPAAEAFF. CDR3 DNA sequence: TGTGCCAGCTCACCACCGGCCGCTGAAGCTTTCTTT.

The chain has TRBV9 and TRBJ2-4, with 7 bases lining up with TRBD2. This CDR3 is 13 amino acids long. The V gene's germline CDR1 is SGDLS and CDR2 YYNGEE. V dropped 5 bases and J dropped 5; count of bases not matched to a gene: 4. The DNA of the CDR3 is TGTGCCAGCAGTTGGGGGGGGGAAAACATTCAGTACTTC. It yields the protein CASSWGGENIQYF.

This chain connects TRBV5-4 to TRBJ2-2, with D possibly being TRBD2 (6 bases). The V end was cut by 0 bases, the J end by 1 base, with 13 bases between. Germline values: CDR1 SGHNT, CDR2 YYREEE (reference sequence). The CDR3 length is 17 residues. The chain's CDR3 is CASSLAGREWNTGELFF. The CDR3, as DNA: TGTGCCAGCAGCTTGGCGGGCCGGGAGTGGAACACCGGGGAGCTGTTTTTT.

This chain uses TRBV2 with TRBJ2-2; 7 bases line up with TRBD2. The CDR3 has 17 residues. Unmatched junction bases numbered 19, after V lost 9 bases and J lost 6 bases. The germline gives CDR1 SNHLY, CDR2 FYNNEI. The CDR3 spells CARQSPSTSVQAGELFF. The CDR3 DNA reads TGTGCCAGGCAGTCACCATCAACTAGCGTTCAAGCCGGGGAGCTGTTTTTT.

V usage is TRBV2 and J usage is TRBJ1-2; D might be TRBD1 (6 bases). Germline V gene lookup returns CDR1 SNHLY and CDR2 FYNNEI. Between the trimmed V and J ends, which lost 4 bases and 4 bases, there was a span of 10 bases. The CDR3 contains 13 residues. CDR3 protein: CASSAGGAYGYTF. DNA for the CDR3: TGTGCCAGCAGTGCGGGGGGCGCCTATGGCTACACCTTC.

The J gene is TRBJ1-1, the V gene TRBV27; the D is unclear. CDR3 size: 11 residues. Germline lookup yields CDR1 MNHEY and CDR2 SMNVEV (reference sequence). The V end lost 4 bases, the J end lost 3 bases, and 3 bases lay between the germline ends. CDR3 nucleotide sequence: TGTGCCAGCAGTTCGGACACTGAAGCTTTCTTT. Protein product: CASSSDTEAFF.

The V gene is TRBV6-1, the J gene TRBJ1-5; D remains unclear. CDR3 length: 15 amino acids. Deletions cut 2 bases from V and 3 bases from J, with 11 bases between. CDR1 and CDR2 (germline): MNHNS, SASEGT. The CDR3 sequence is CASSEIQPVNQPQHF. The CDR3 DNA is TGTGCCAGCAGTGAAATACAGCCGGTCAATCAGCCCCAGCATTTT.